These 21 T cell receptor beta chains came from one sample sequenced in a study of graft-versus-host responses after intestinal transplantation. Antigens of these TCRs are unknown. Clones were sequenced by immunoSEQ multiplex PCR, and TCRdb holds only the in-frame ones, with some missing. The sample includes 100,000 or so clones, approximately 92% seen only once; the top ten take 1.1%. The sample was unstimulated CD8+ T cells sorted from spleen or lymph node cells, taken before transplant. These receptor sequences come from a human donor who was the organ donor for an intestinal transplant.

This rearrangement joins TRBV7-9 to TRBJ1-4; D may be TRBD1 (6 bases). In germline, CDR1 is SEHNR, CDR2 FQNEAQ (reference sequence). V lost 2 bases to trimming and J lost 0 bases, with 10 bases between them. This CDR3 comprises 16 residues. The CDR3 nucleotides are TGTGCCAGCAGCTTAAACAGGGCTCCAACTAATGAAAAACTGTTTTTT. This encodes CASSLNRAPTNEKLFF.

The chain recombines TRBV7-9 with TRBJ2-5; the D is unclear. This CDR3 is built from 14 residues. CDR1 is SEHNR and CDR2 is FQNEAQ in the germline V gene (reference sequence). V was cut by 8 bases and J by 2 bases, with 15 bases left in between. The CDR3, as DNA: TGTGCCAGCGCCCCCTTCGAGACACAAGAGACCCAGTACTTC. As protein: CASAPFETQETQYF.

The chain uses TRBV2 and TRBJ1-5; 8 nucleotides agree with TRBD1. V gave up 8 bases and J gave up 9 bases; unmatched junction bases: 6. This CDR3 spans 12 amino acids. Germline CDR1 SNHLY, CDR2 FYNNEI. CDR3 protein: CASHGTGGPQHF. In DNA form, the CDR3 reads TGTGCCAGCCATGGGACAGGTGGGCCCCAGCATTTT. Combining the CDR3 with reference TRBV2 and TRBJ1-5 gives the whole variable domain EPEVTQTPSHQVTQMGQEVILRCVPISNHLYFYWYRQILGQKVEFLVSFYNNEISEKSEIFDDQFSVERPDGSNFTLKIRSTKLEDSAMYFCASHGTGGPQHFGDGTRLSIL.

This clone was seen once. The V and J genes are TRBV4-2 and TRBJ2-5; D is possibly TRBD1 (6 bases). Trimming left V 2 bases short and J 5 bases short, with 18 bases between. CDR3 size: 16 residues. Germline CDR1 reads LGHNA; CDR2 reads YNFKEQ. The CDR3 bases are TGTGCCAGCAGCCAATGGGGGCCCCCCCAGGAGGAGACCCAGTACTTC. Protein sequence: CASSQWGPPQEETQYF.

This clone has a handful of counts. The rearrangement joins TRBV9 to TRBJ2-2; 11 nucleotides line up with TRBD2. This CDR3 has 18 amino acids. The trim removed 3 bases at V and 4 bases at J, leaving 11 bases unmatched. The germline V gene has CDR1 SGDLS and CDR2 YYNGEE. This chain's CDR3 is CASSGSGRAVGGTGELFF. The CDR3 region has the DNA TGTGCCAGCAGCGGTAGCGGGAGGGCCGTGGGGGGCACCGGGGAGCTGTTTTTT. Together with reference TRBV9 and TRBJ2-2, the CDR3 gives the full variable domain: DSGVTQTPKHLITATGQRVTLRCSPRSGDLSVYWYQQSLDQGLQFLIQYYNGEERAKGNILERFSAQQFPDLHSELNLSSLELGDSALYFCASSGSGRAVGGTGELFFGEGSRLTVL.

In this sample, this clone turned up once. The same CDR3 also results from other DNA sequences found in this sample. The chain links TRBV2 to TRBJ1-1; TRBD1 might be the D (5 bases). This CDR3 spans 14 amino acids. The germline CDR1 and CDR2 sequences are SNHLY and FYNNEI. Deletions cut 6 bases from V and 6 bases from J, with 17 bases between. In nucleotides, the CDR3 is TGTGCCAGCAGACGCCCCACAGGAAGGTCTGAAGCTTTCTTT. This encodes CASRRPTGRSEAFF.

This clone was recorded once. The genes are TRBV7-9 and TRBJ2-1; 8 nucleotides line up with TRBD2. Looked up from germline, CDR1 is SEHNR and CDR2 is FQNEAQ (reference sequence). V lost 6 bases to trimming and J lost 2 bases; unmatched junction nucleotides: 6. The CDR3 consists of 15 residues. In nucleotides, the CDR3 is TGTGCCAGCAGACCCAGCGGGGGTCCCTACAATGAGCAGTTCTTC. This codes for CASRPSGGPYNEQFF. Together with reference TRBV7-9 and TRBJ2-1, the CDR3 gives the full variable domain: DTGVSQNPRHKITKRGQNVTFRCDPISEHNRLYWYRQTLGQGPEFLTYFQNEAQLEKSRLLSDRFSAERPKGSFSTLEIQRTEQGDSAMYLCASRPSGGPYNEQFFGPGTRLTVL.

The genes are TRBV5-6 and TRBJ1-1, with TRBD1 matching 7 bases. The CDR3 totals 17 residues. Germline CDR1 reads SGHDT; CDR2 reads YYEEEE. Trimming took 3 bases from V and 0 from J; bases not matched to a gene: 11. The CDR3 DNA is TGTGCCAGCAGCTGTCGTCTAATGGGACAGCTGAACACTGAAGCTTTCTTT. This gives the protein CASSCRLMGQLNTEAFF.

The chain recombines TRBV9 with TRBJ2-3, with a possible D match to TRBD2 (5 bases). V gave up 0 bases and J gave up 2 bases, with 13 bases separating them. CDR3 length equals 16 residues. Germline V gives CDR1 SGDLS, CDR2 YYNGEE. CDR3 DNA sequence: TGTGCCAGCAGCGTAGCTTTTGAGGGAGACACAGATACGCAGTATTTT. It encodes CASSVAFEGDTDTQYF.

This chain uses TRBV13 with TRBJ1-1, with TRBD1 matching 8 bases. Germline CDR1 and CDR2: PRHDT and FYEKMQ (reference sequence). The ends lost 5 bases at V and 4 bases at J; junction bases unmatched: 9. There are 15 residues in the CDR3. This CDR3 is CASSQPNTGGTEAFF. CDR3 nucleotides: TGTGCCAGCAGCCAACCAAATACAGGGGGCACTGAAGCTTTCTTT.

The gene calls are TRBV7-3 and TRBJ2-3, with D unresolved. Germline V CDR1 and CDR2: SGHTA, FQGTGA. This CDR3 is built from 15 residues. With 2 bases removed from V and 0 bases from J, the gap between germline ends came to 9 bases. The CDR3 loop is CASSLGTKSTDTQYF. The CDR3 DNA follows: TGTGCCAGCAGCTTAGGCACTAAAAGCACAGATACGCAGTATTTT. Full variable domain (missing parts from reference TRBV7-3 and TRBJ2-3): GAGVSQTPSNKVTEKGKYVELRCDPISGHTALYWYRQSLGQGPEFLIYFQGTGAADDSGLPNDRFFAVRPEGSVSTLKIQRTERGDSAVYLCASSLGTKSTDTQYFGPGTRLTVL.

The chain employs TRBV11-3 and TRBJ2-6; D not certain. V dropped 3 bases and J dropped 3 bases, with 3 bases sitting between them. Germline CDR1 is SGHNT and CDR2 is YENEEA. CDR3 length: 13 amino acids. The CDR3 here is CASSFRGANVLTF. In nucleotides, the CDR3 is TGTGCCAGCAGCTTTCGTGGGGCCAACGTCCTGACTTTC.

This rearrangement joins TRBV27 to TRBJ1-3; a weak D match, TRBD1 (6 bases). Germline V gene lookup returns CDR1 MNHEY and CDR2 SMNVEV (reference sequence). The V end lost 10 bases, the J end lost 4 bases, and 14 bases lay between the germline ends. The CDR3 extends over 13 amino acids. This chain's CDR3 is CANPQGGGNTIYF. Written as DNA, the CDR3 is TGTGCCAACCCACAGGGCGGGGGAAACACCATATATTTT.

The chain employs TRBV5-1 and TRBJ2-1, with a weak D call TRBD1 (5 bases). Looked up from germline, CDR1 is SGHRS and CDR2 is YFSETQ. V was shortened by 2 bases and J by 8 bases, with 14 bases between the two germline ends. The CDR3 runs 14 residues. The DNA for the CDR3 is TGCGCCAGCAGCTTCTCGACAGATACCTATGAGCAGTTCTTC. Protein sequence: CASSFSTDTYEQFF.

The V call is TRBV15, the J call TRBJ1-6, with a possible D match to TRBD1 (5 bases). CDR1 is LNHNV, CDR2 YYDKDF, per germline (reference sequence). V shed 2 bases and J shed 8 bases, with 25 bases lying between them. The CDR3 is 19 amino acids. The CDR3, as DNA: TGTGCCACCAGCAGACCACAGGAGGGGATAATCTTTGGTGATTCACCCCTCCACTTT. The encoded protein is CATSRPQEGIIFGDSPLHF.

The chain couples TRBV27 to TRBJ2-7, with D possibly matching TRBD2 (6 bases). In germline, CDR1 is MNHEY, CDR2 SMNVEV (reference sequence). V gave up 3 bases and J gave up 6 bases, with 12 bases separating them. The CDR3 consists of 13 residues. CDR3 DNA: TGTGCCAGCAGTTTCAAGGAGGGCGCCGAGCAGTACTTC. Its protein product is CASSFKEGAEQYF.

This chain uses TRBV7-9 with TRBJ2-1, with 7 bases identical to TRBD1. Trimming removed 2 bases from V and 5 bases from J; junction bases left unmatched: 12. The CDR3 contains 17 residues. Germline V gene data show CDR1 as SEHNR and CDR2 as FQNEAQ (reference sequence). The CDR3 loop reads CASSLKQGPFRNNEQFF. The CDR3 coding sequence is TGTGCCAGCAGCTTAAAACAGGGGCCTTTCCGTAACAATGAGCAGTTCTTC.

The gene calls are TRBV6-5 and TRBJ2-2, with 8 bases aligning to TRBD1. Germline loops: CDR1 MNHEY, CDR2 SVGAGI. This CDR3 region has 14 residues. J lost 7 bases, V lost 2 bases, and 3 bases had no gene match. CDR3 protein: CASSYGTGGGELFF. The CDR3 DNA follows: TGTGCCAGCAGTTACGGGACAGGCGGCGGGGAGCTGTTTTTT.

The V call is TRBV11-3, the J call TRBJ2-1; TRBD2 agrees at 9 bases. After removal of 5 bases from V and 6 bases from J, the junction contained 11 bases not matched to a gene. The CDR3 is 16 amino acids. CDR1 and CDR2 from the germline V gene are SGHNT and YENEEA. In DNA form, the CDR3 reads TGTGCCAGCAGCCGTGAGGGGCTAGCGGGGTCCAATGAGCAGTTCTTC. Amino acid sequence: CASSREGLAGSNEQFF.

The rearrangement joins TRBV5-1 to TRBJ2-4, with D perhaps TRBD1 (5 bases). The germline V and J ends were trimmed by 6 bases and 1 base, with 11 bases remaining between them. This CDR3 region has 14 residues. Germline CDR1 and CDR2: SGHRS and YFSETQ. DNA for the CDR3: TGCGCCAGCAACCCAGGGATGGCCAAAAACATTCAGTACTTC. Its protein is CASNPGMAKNIQYF.

The chain links TRBV6-4 to TRBJ1-5, with no clear D. The CDR3 contains 14 residues. Germline V lookup: CDR1 MRHNA, CDR2 SNTAGT. The ends were cut back, 3 bases at V and 3 bases at J, with 9 bases in the middle. The CDR3 sequence is CASSEVHSNQPQHF. In DNA form, the CDR3 reads TGTGCCAGCAGTGAAGTTCACTCCAATCAGCCCCAGCATTTT.